The 16 T cell receptor beta chains reported below all come from one sample, sequenced in a study of T cell responses to AZD1222 COVID-19 vaccine. Only in-frame clones appear in the TCRdb table, and some are missing; sequencing was by immunoSEQ multiplex PCR. This sample has approximately 110,000 clones, with 92% found just once. The sequencing here drew on peripheral blood, taken 28 days after the second AZD1222 dose. These receptors were taken from an adult who received the AZD1222 COVID-19 vaccine.

V is TRBV27 and J is TRBJ1-2, with D possibly matching TRBD1 (6 bases). V was clipped by 4 bases and J by 1 base, with 22 bases between them. The germline CDR1 and CDR2 sequences are MNHEY and SMNVEV (reference sequence). CDR3 length: 18 residues. The CDR3 DNA follows: TGTGCCAGCAGTTCCCCACCCGACAGGAGGGGGTTTAACTATGGCTACACCTTC. This gives the protein CASSSPPDRRGFNYGYTF.

The chain couples TRBV28 to TRBJ2-2; 14 nucleotides match TRBD2. CDR3 length equals 21 residues. CDR1 and CDR2 from the germline V gene are MDHEN and SYDVKM. The junction had 19 bases not matched to a gene; V was cut back by 5 bases and J by 5 bases. CDR3 amino acids: CASSPFPGLAGAASRTGELFF. The CDR3, as DNA: TGTGCCAGCAGTCCGTTTCCGGGACTAGCGGGGGCAGCCTCTAGGACCGGGGAGCTGTTTTTT.

The chain joins TRBV28 to TRBJ1-1, with D uncertain. Germline V gives CDR1 MDHEN, CDR2 SYDVKM. V dropped 1 base and J dropped 0 bases, with 9 bases sitting between them. The CDR3 loop spans 15 amino acids. The DNA of the CDR3 is TGTGCCAGCAGTTTATCCGGACGGGTGAACACTGAAGCTTTCTTT. Its translation: CASSLSGRVNTEAFF. Full variable domain (outside the CDR3, taken from reference TRBV28 and TRBJ1-1): DVKVTQSSRYLVKRTGEKVFLECVQDMDHENMFWYRQDPGLGLRLIYFSYDVKMKEKGDIPEGYSVSREKKERFSLILESASTNQTSMYLCASSLSGRVNTEAFFGQGTRLTVV.

This clone was detected only once. This chain links TRBV7-2 with TRBJ2-1; TRBD2 is a possible D gene (6 bases). Looked up from germline, CDR1 is SGHTA and CDR2 is FQGNSA. V was pared by 6 bases and J by 7 bases, with 13 bases between. This CDR3 is 13 amino acids long. The CDR3 protein is CASRYRDFNEQFF. CDR3 DNA sequence: TGTGCCAGCAGGTACCGGGACTTTAATGAGCAGTTCTTC.

This chain uses TRBV5-1 with TRBJ1-1; maybe TRBD1 (6 bases). The germline gives CDR1 SGHRS, CDR2 YFSETQ. This CDR3 region has 13 residues. Trimming removed 1 base from V and 4 bases from J, with 8 bases in between. In DNA, the CDR3 is TGCGCCAGCAGCTTGCTACAGGGCACTGAAGCTTTCTTT. Its protein product is CASSLLQGTEAFF.

The chain carries TRBV2 and TRBJ2-7; D may be TRBD1 (7 bases). V was cut by 4 bases and J by 5 bases, with 21 bases left in between. The CDR3 contains 16 residues. CDR1 and CDR2 from the germline V gene are SNHLY and FYNNEI. The CDR3 nucleotides are TGTGCCAGCAGTGCACAACCGGAGGGGGCACTCCACGAGCAGTACTTC. Its protein is CASSAQPEGALHEQYF.

V is TRBV27 and J is TRBJ2-1; D is undetermined. This CDR3 is built from 13 residues. Trimming stripped 2 bases from V and 3 bases from J, with 5 bases between. CDR1 is MNHEY, CDR2 SMNVEV, per germline (reference sequence). CDR3 sequence reads: CASSLRRYNEQFF. CDR3 nucleotide sequence: TGTGCCAGCAGTTTAAGGCGCTACAATGAGCAGTTCTTC.

The V and J genes are TRBV27 and TRBJ2-1; 9 bases map to TRBD2. Losses at the gene ends were 8 bases for V and 2 bases for J; bases not matched to a gene: 13. The V gene's germline CDR1 is MNHEY and CDR2 SMNVEV (reference sequence). This CDR3 is built from 17 residues. The chain's CDR3 is CASGIRKLAGPYNEQFF. The CDR3 DNA follows: TGTGCCAGCGGAATTCGAAAGCTAGCGGGGCCCTACAATGAGCAGTTCTTC.

V gene TRBV7-9 combines with J gene TRBJ1-5; D not resolved. CDR1 is SEHNR, CDR2 FQNEAQ, per germline (reference sequence). V shed 1 base and J shed 5 bases, with 12 bases lying between them. The CDR3 length is 15 residues. CDR3 residues: CASSLVGNSDQPQHF. As DNA, the CDR3 is TGTGCCAGCAGCTTAGTAGGGAATTCTGATCAGCCCCAGCATTTT. The whole variable domain, filled in from reference TRBV7-9 and TRBJ1-5, reads DTGVSQNPRHKITKRGQNVTFRCDPISEHNRLYWYRQTLGQGPEFLTYFQNEAQLEKSRLLSDRFSAERPKGSFSTLEIQRTEQGDSAMYLCASSLVGNSDQPQHFGDGTRLSIL.

This chain joins TRBV27 and TRBJ1-3; 7 nucleotides match TRBD1. Looked up from germline, CDR1 is MNHEY and CDR2 is SMNVEV (reference sequence). Trimming took 5 bases from V and 4 from J; bases not matched to a gene: 11. The length of the CDR3 is 16 residues. The CDR3 sequence: CASSPIMTGWGNTIYF. For the CDR3, the DNA is TGTGCCAGCAGTCCCATAATGACAGGGTGGGGAAACACCATATATTTT.

The chain employs TRBV10-1 and TRBJ1-4, with D possibly matching TRBD1 (5 bases). CDR3 length: 17 amino acids. From germline, CDR1 is WNHNN and CDR2 SYGVQD (reference sequence). V lost 6 bases and J lost 4, with 21 bases in between. CDR3 region: CASRRCYRGDINEKLFF. In nucleotides, the CDR3 is TGCGCCAGCAGACGCTGCTATAGAGGGGATATTAATGAAAAACTGTTTTTT.

The V gene is TRBV28, the J gene TRBJ2-1, with D unresolved. Germline CDR1 is MDHEN and CDR2 is SYDVKM. The CDR3 sequence is 14 residues long. The V end was cut by 6 bases, the J end by 3 bases, with 12 bases between. CDR3 residues: CASSRRDHYNEQFF. The CDR3 DNA is TGTGCCAGCAGCCGCCGTGACCACTACAATGAGCAGTTCTTC.

This clone was observed a few times. The rearrangement links TRBV3-1 (or the pseudogene TRBV3-2) to TRBJ2-7, with D unclear. V was pared by 0 bases and J by 4 bases, with 7 bases between. Germline lookup yields CDR1 LGHDT and CDR2 YNNKEL (reference sequence). The CDR3 loop spans 13 amino acids. As DNA, the CDR3 is TGTGCCAGCAGCCAAGAGCCAGGTTACGAGCAGTACTTC. Translated: CASSQEPGYEQYF.

The rearrangement joins TRBV12-3 or TRBV12-4 to TRBJ2-7, with 8 bases that match TRBD1. With 6 bases clipped from V and 4 bases from J, the junction kept 2 bases outside the gene matches. CDR3 length equals 12 residues. The CDR3 is CASRGQGYEQYF. CDR3 coding DNA: TGTGCCAGCAGAGGACAGGGTTACGAGCAGTACTTC.

This clone was seen once. CDR3: CASSQDCGDEQFF. In DNA form, the CDR3 reads TGTGCCAGCAGCCAAGATTGCGGTGATGAGCAGTTCTTC. V and J are TRBV4-2 and TRBJ2-1; D is unclear. This CDR3 has 13 residues. The germline V gene has CDR1 LGHNA and CDR2 YNFKEQ. With 0 bases removed from V and 8 bases from J, the gap between germline ends came to 8 bases.

The chain links TRBV29-1 to TRBJ1-1; the match to TRBD1 covers 8 bases. CDR1 is SQVTM, CDR2 ANQGSEA, per germline. This CDR3 region has 15 residues. The trim removed 7 bases at V and 3 bases at J, leaving 13 bases unmatched. For the CDR3, the DNA is TGCAGCGCAAAGACAGGGGCCGGTGCAGACACTGAAGCTTTCTTT. Its translation: CSAKTGAGADTEAFF.